This T cell receptor (beta chain) was obtained from a study of cytomegalovirus exposure and HLA in healthy donors. Study findings and constraints: Across HLA loci, a later analysis found differing TCR association rates, with DRB1 most and HLA-C fewest.

This clone was seen only once. Its matching antigen is unknown. With 0 bases removed from V and 0 bases from J, the gap between germline ends came to 9 bases. CDR1 is GTSNPN, CDR2 SVGIG, per germline (reference sequence). This CDR3 is built from 15 residues. The primer mix had 60 Vbeta and 13 Jbeta primers. Profiling relied on immunoSEQ multiplex PCR, and the TCRdb table lists in-frame clones only, not all of them. This table has approximately 180,000 clones, around four fifths appearing once. V is TRBV30 and J is TRBJ1-5; D not resolved. Specimen: PBMCs. This sequence was found in a woman in her 30s in good health and CMV-seropositive. The CDR3 loop is CAWSVQSYSNQPQHF. CDR3 coding DNA: TGTGCCTGGAGTGTACAGTCCTATAGCAATCAGCCCCAGCATTTT.